This T cell receptor beta chain originates from a study of post-analysis software for immune sequencing data (dated by TCRdb to about 2015). In the study overall: Disease courses on record covered relapsing-remitting, secondary progressive and progressive-relapsing multiple sclerosis, though some patients had no subtype annotation. Patient repertoires were compared against roughly 12 previously published healthy control repertoires from donors aged roughly 6 to 28 years. A subset of samples was prepared in parallel using single-end sample barcoding, then pooled and co-amplified after Illumina adapter ligation. The investigation overall reported the following: The control group was slightly older than the multiple sclerosis patient group. Compared with controls, multiple sclerosis patients had significantly lower normalized Chao1 diversity, a finding suggesting substantial peripheral T-cell clonal expansion. When samples were clustered directly using the F measure, samples prepared in the same batch co-clustered strongly, which prompted a batch-effect correction. Roughly 5 TRBV segments, including TRBV5-6, TRBV5-1 and TRBV20-1, were significantly more frequent in patients than controls.

Looking up the germline V gene (reference sequence) yields CDR1 SEHNR and CDR2 FQNEAQ. Counted from cysteine to phenylalanine, this CDR3 has 17 amino acids. The kept DNA is CDR3 alone, 51 bases in frame from the first base. To prepare the library, PCR was applied. Sequenced on an Illumina HiSeq 2500. Unique molecular identifiers were incorporated into TCR beta cDNA libraries to reduce PCR and sequencing biases. Every 1 to 10 million input T cells yielded roughly 500,000 cDNA molecules, meaning each molecule approximated one T cell. The patient libraries were prepared and sequenced with the same protocol used for the earlier healthy control dataset. Samples belonging to the same batch were prepared together, multiplexed and sequenced on a shared HiSeq lane. As for the authors' bioinformatics: Raw barcoded reads were processed with MIGEC, discarding single-read molecular identifier groups before consensus assembly and CDR3 extraction. Clonotype tables were post-analysed with VDJtools, and diversity was normalized by down-sampling all datasets to the smallest sample size. To correct batch-related cross-sample contamination, repertoire overlap clustering matched CDR3 amino acid sequences but not nucleotide sequences. TCRdb applied fastp at Q25 and MiXCR to the public reads, then kept only in-frame beta chains. When rows share a CDR3 protein, they turn into one entry using the most common DNA and genes. TCRdb's processing, not the authors', yielded these V and J calls. The sample table holds some 260,000 distinct CDR3 sequences, of which less than 40% were seen once. Of the sample, under 5% falls within the top ten clones.

As regards this clonotype: What antigen it recognizes has not been identified. With a much larger clone just one base away, this may be a read error.

TCR beta repertoires were profiled from peripheral blood of roughly 13 young patients with multiple sclerosis to demonstrate the VDJtools post-analysis software. The multiple sclerosis patients were children and adolescents ranging in age from roughly 6 to 15 years. The V gene is TRBV7-9 and the J gene is TRBJ2-1, with 8 bases aligning to TRBD1. The sequenced sample was blood. The clonotype originates from a girl aged 10 to 17 with multiple sclerosis. The nucleotide sequence is given as TGTGCCGGCAGCTTAGTAGCCGGGACAGGAACCTACAATGAGCAGTTCTTC. This yields the protein CAGSLVAGTGTYNEQFF.